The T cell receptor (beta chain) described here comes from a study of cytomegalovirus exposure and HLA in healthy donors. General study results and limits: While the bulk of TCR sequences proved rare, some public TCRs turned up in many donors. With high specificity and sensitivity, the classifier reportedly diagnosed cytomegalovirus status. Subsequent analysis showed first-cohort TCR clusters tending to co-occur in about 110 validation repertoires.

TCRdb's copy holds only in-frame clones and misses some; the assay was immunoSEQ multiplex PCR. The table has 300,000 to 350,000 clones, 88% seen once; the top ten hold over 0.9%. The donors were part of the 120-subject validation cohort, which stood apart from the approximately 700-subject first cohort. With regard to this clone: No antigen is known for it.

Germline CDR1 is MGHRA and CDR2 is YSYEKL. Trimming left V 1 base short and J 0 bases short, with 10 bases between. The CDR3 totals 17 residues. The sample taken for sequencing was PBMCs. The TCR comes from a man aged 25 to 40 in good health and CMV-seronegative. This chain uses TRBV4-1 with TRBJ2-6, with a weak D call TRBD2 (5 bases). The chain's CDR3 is CASSQGAAYSGANVLTF. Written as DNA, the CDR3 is TGCGCCAGCAGCCAAGGAGCGGCATACTCTGGGGCCAACGTCCTGACTTTC.